Listed below are T cell receptor beta chains from one sample, sequenced in a study of T cell responses to AZD1222 COVID-19 vaccine. This table comes from immunoSEQ multiplex PCR, and its TCRdb copy is limited to in-frame clones, with some not included. There are roughly 200,000 clones in the sample; approximately 92% occur only once, and 1% lies in the top ten. The sequencing used peripheral blood, collected 28 days after the second dose of the MenACWY control vaccine. These TCRs come from an adult who received the MenACWY meningococcal vaccine as a control. Each CDR3 is given with its conserved first and last residue. The D gene is left open where the match is weak. Only part of the rows carry a size: once, few, many, or a class if the clone is expanded.

V: TRBV19
J: TRBJ1-2
size: -
D: -
CDR3: CALMNGNYGYTF
DNA: TGTGCCTTAATGAACGGGAACTATGGCTACACCTTC

V: TRBV29-1
J: TRBJ1-2
size: -
D: -
CDR3: CSVEAPGQEGYGYTF
DNA: TGCAGCGTTGAAGCGCCGGGTCAAGAGGGCTATGGCTACACCTTC

V: TRBV29-1
J: TRBJ1-3
size: -
D: -
CDR3: CSVGPEGGNSGNTIYF
DNA: TGCAGCGTTGGCCCAGAAGGGGGAAACTCTGGAAACACCATATATTTT

V: TRBV6-1
J: TRBJ1-6
size: once
D: -
CDR3: CASSVGGVGSYNSPLHF
DNA: TGTGCCAGCAGTGTAGGGGGAGTAGGCTCCTATAATTCACCCCTCCACTTT

V: TRBV6-2/TRBV6-3
J: TRBJ1-5
size: -
D: -
CDR3: CASSYGGVSQPQHF
DNA: TGTGCCAGCAGTTACGGCGGAGTCTCCCAGCCCCAGCATTTT

V: TRBV19
J: TRBJ1-1
size: -
D: -
CDR3: CASKLQGTEAFF
DNA: TGTGCCAGTAAGCTTCAAGGCACTGAAGCTTTCTTT

V: TRBV6-4
J: TRBJ1-1
size: -
D: -
CDR3: CASSKGIGDTEAFF
DNA: TGTGCCAGCAGTAAAGGGATCGGGGACACTGAAGCTTTCTTT

V: TRBV10-3
J: TRBJ1-1
size: -
D: -
CDR3: CAISKEVNTEAFF
DNA: TGTGCCATCAGTAAGGAGGTGAACACTGAAGCTTTCTTT

V: TRBV4-1
J: TRBJ2-1
size: -
D: TRBD1
CDR3: CASSQDLRQGVTYNEQFF
DNA: TGCGCCAGCAGCCAAGATCTGCGCCAGGGGGTCACCTACAATGAGCAGTTCTTC

V: TRBV4-1
J: TRBJ1-4
size: -
D: -
CDR3: CASSQPWIRATNEKLFF
DNA: TGCGCCAGCAGCCAACCCTGGATTAGAGCAACTAATGAAAAACTGTTTTTT

V: TRBV5-1
J: TRBJ2-2
size: -
D: -
CDR3: CASSLMPGSVGELFF
DNA: TGCGCCAGCAGCTTGATGCCAGGGTCGGTCGGGGAGCTGTTTTTT

V: TRBV19
J: TRBJ1-3
size: few
D: -
CDR3: CASSPQQAVSGNTIYF
DNA: TGTGCCAGTAGTCCTCAACAGGCCGTCTCTGGAAACACCATATATTTT

V: TRBV30
J: TRBJ2-1
size: -
D: TRBD2
CDR3: CAWTPAGGLLRILRFF
DNA: TGTGCCTGGACCCCAGCGGGGGGGTTACTAAGGATTCTGAGGTTCTTC

V: TRBV5-4
J: TRBJ1-2
size: -
D: -
CDR3: CASSVGGDYYGYTF
DNA: TGTGCCAGCAGCGTGGGAGGGGACTACTATGGCTACACCTTC

V: TRBV7-2
J: TRBJ2-1
size: -
D: TRBD2
CDR3: CASSPTSGRAGGQFF
DNA: TGTGCCAGCAGCCCGACTAGCGGGCGTGCCGGGGGGCAGTTCTTC

V: TRBV28
J: TRBJ1-5
size: -
D: -
CDR3: CASTPGDQPQHF
DNA: TGTGCCAGCACCCCCGGGGATCAGCCCCAGCATTTT

V: TRBV19
J: TRBJ1-2
size: -
D: TRBD1
CDR3: CATRLRRTGFGYGYTF
DNA: TGTGCCACACGACTCCGCCGGACAGGGTTTGGCTATGGCTACACCTTC

V: TRBV10-3
J: TRBJ2-5
size: -
D: -
CDR3: CAISDNNLQETQYF
DNA: TGTGCCATCAGTGACAATAACCTCCAAGAGACCCAGTACTTC

V: TRBV19
J: TRBJ1-6
size: once
D: TRBD1
CDR3: CASGTGPTYNSPLHF
DNA: TGTGCCAGCGGGACAGGGCCCACCTATAATTCACCCCTCCACTTT

V: TRBV7-2
J: TRBJ2-7
size: -
D: -
CDR3: CASSAWSSYEQYF
DNA: TGTGCCAGCAGCGCATGGAGCTCCTACGAGCAGTACTTC

V: TRBV30
J: TRBJ2-3
size: -
D: -
CDR3: CALAELADTQYF
DNA: TGTGCCCTGGCGGAATTGGCAGATACGCAGTATTTT

V: TRBV30
J: TRBJ1-1
size: -
D: TRBD1
CDR3: CAWSSDRGVTEAFF
DNA: TGTGCCTGGAGTTCCGACAGGGGGGTGACTGAAGCTTTCTTT

V: TRBV11-2
J: TRBJ2-2
size: -
D: -
CDR3: CASSQTGSNTGELFF
DNA: TGTGCCAGCAGTCAAACAGGGTCGAACACCGGGGAGCTGTTTTTT

V: TRBV6-2/TRBV6-3
J: TRBJ2-1
size: -
D: -
CDR3: CASSYREKAYNEQFF
DNA: TGTGCCAGCAGTTACAGGGAAAAAGCCTACAATGAGCAGTTCTTC

V: TRBV28
J: TRBJ1-4
size: -
D: TRBD1
CDR3: CASRDSDRGEKLFF
DNA: TGTGCCAGCAGGGATTCGGACAGGGGAGAAAAACTGTTTTTT

V: TRBV6-6
J: TRBJ1-2
size: -
D: -
CDR3: CASEGGQGGYTF
DNA: TGTGCCAGCGAGGGGGGCCAAGGTGGCTACACCTTC

V: TRBV10-3
J: TRBJ2-5
size: -
D: -
CDR3: CAISESTSRETQYF
DNA: TGTGCCATCAGTGAGTCAACATCCCGGGAGACCCAGTACTTC

V: TRBV7-9
J: TRBJ2-5
size: -
D: TRBD1
CDR3: CASSPDRAWRETQYF
DNA: TGTGCCAGCAGCCCGGACAGGGCTTGGCGAGAGACCCAGTACTTC

V: TRBV30
J: TRBJ2-5
size: -
D: TRBD2
CDR3: CAWSIRLAGQETQYF
DNA: TGTGCCTGGAGCATTCGACTAGCGGGGCAAGAGACCCAGTACTTC

V: TRBV7-9
J: TRBJ1-2
size: -
D: -
CDR3: CASSDRTDPYGYTF
DNA: TGTGCCAGCAGCGACCGGACAGACCCCTATGGCTACACCTTC

V: TRBV4-3
J: TRBJ2-6
size: once
D: TRBD1
CDR3: CASSQGYWTGDSGANVLTF
DNA: TGCGCCAGCAGCCAAGGATACTGGACAGGGGACTCTGGGGCCAACGTCCTGACTTTC

V: TRBV6-2/TRBV6-3
J: TRBJ2-5
size: -
D: -
CDR3: CASSLEGRFQETQYF
DNA: TGTGCCAGCAGTTTGGAAGGACGGTTCCAAGAGACCCAGTACTTC